The entry that follows covers one TCR beta chain sequence. What it binds is not known. The length of the CDR3 is 14 residues. Assay: immunoSEQ multiplex PCR; the TCRdb copy retains only in-frame clones and omits some. The table lists roughly 15,000 clones, about 80% of them singletons, with 25% in the top ten. This record belongs to a study of vaccination effects on CD4 cells after COVID-19. The ViraFEST assay expanded antigen-specific CD4+ T cells with viral peptide pools before sequencing. A 10-day culture period preceded the isolation of CD4+ T cells. No vaccinee had earlier SARS-CoV-2 infection, and nucleocapsid antibodies were negative. Half-medium changes using IL-2 medium occurred on days 3 and 7.

This clonotype was sampled from a human donor who received a COVID-19 vaccine. Sample: CD4+ T cells from PBMCs cultured with HCoV-229E spike peptides, taken before COVID-19 vaccination. This chain links TRBV21-1 with TRBJ2-7; whether TRBD2, the table's D call, matches the DNA was not checked. TRBV21-1 is recorded as a pseudogene. The CDR3 DNA reads as TGTGCCAGCAGCGGCGGGGCAACCCCCTACGAGCAGTACTTC. Translating gives CASSGGATPYEQYF.